The present entry profiles one T cell receptor (beta chain) with its context. The antigen remains undetermined. Included in the TCR beta cDNA libraries were unique molecular identifiers. In TCRdb, the PCR reads were re-called with MiXCR into one record per CDR3 protein. The sample lists over 250,000 distinct CDR3 sequences, just over 35% occurring once. The sample originates from a study of post-analysis software for immune sequencing data. Study-wide findings and caveats: Pronounced co-clustering by F measure was evident among identically batched samples. Patients used four to six TRBV segments, including TRBV5-6, TRBV5-1 and TRBV20-1, more often than controls.

Germline V gives CDR1 DFQATT, CDR2 SNEGSKA (reference sequence). The CDR3 covers 14 residues. Trimming removed 0 bases at V and 2 bases at J, with 10 bases between. The source of this sequence is a girl aged 10-17 years with multiple sclerosis. The chain couples TRBV20-1 to TRBJ1-2, with TRBD1 as a possible D gene (6 bases). The sample comprised blood. The CDR3 DNA follows: TGCAGTGCTAGAGAGGGGGCCTCCAACTATGGCTACACCTTC. This translates into CSAREGASNYGYTF.